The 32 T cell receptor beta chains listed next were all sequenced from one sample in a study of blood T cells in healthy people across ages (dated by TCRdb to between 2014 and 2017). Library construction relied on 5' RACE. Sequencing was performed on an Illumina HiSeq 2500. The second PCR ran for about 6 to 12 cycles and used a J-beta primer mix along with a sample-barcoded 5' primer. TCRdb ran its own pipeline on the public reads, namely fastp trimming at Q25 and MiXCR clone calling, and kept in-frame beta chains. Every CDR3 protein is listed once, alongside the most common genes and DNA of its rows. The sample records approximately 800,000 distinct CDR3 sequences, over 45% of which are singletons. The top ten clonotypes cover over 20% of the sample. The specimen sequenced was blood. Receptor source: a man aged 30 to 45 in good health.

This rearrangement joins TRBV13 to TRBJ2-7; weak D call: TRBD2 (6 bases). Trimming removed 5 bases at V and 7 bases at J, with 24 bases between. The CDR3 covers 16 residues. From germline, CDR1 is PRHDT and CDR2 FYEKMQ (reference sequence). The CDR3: CASSAGLLQVGNEQYF. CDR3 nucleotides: TGTGCCAGCAGCGCGGGACTCCTCCAGGTGGGGAATGAGCAGTACTTC.

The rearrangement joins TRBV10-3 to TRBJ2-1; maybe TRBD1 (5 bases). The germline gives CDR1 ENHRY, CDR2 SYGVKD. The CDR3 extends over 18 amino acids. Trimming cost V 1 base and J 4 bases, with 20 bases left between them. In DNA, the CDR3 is TGTGCCATCAGTGAGTTAGTAACAGGCGGCGGACAATACAATGAGCAGTTCTTC. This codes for CAISELVTGGGQYNEQFF.

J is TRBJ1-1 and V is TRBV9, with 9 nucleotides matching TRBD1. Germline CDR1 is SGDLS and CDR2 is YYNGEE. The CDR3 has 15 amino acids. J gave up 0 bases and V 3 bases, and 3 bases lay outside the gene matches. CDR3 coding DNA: TGTGCCAGCAGCGCGGGACAGGGAATGAACACTGAAGCTTTCTTT. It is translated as CASSAGQGMNTEAFF.

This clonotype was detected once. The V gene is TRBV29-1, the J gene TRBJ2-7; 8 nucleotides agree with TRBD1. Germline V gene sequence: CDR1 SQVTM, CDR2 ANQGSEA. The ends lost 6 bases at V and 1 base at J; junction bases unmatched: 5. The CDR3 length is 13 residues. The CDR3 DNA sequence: TGCAGCGTCCGGACAGGGAGTTCCTACGAGCAGTACTTC. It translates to CSVRTGSSYEQYF.

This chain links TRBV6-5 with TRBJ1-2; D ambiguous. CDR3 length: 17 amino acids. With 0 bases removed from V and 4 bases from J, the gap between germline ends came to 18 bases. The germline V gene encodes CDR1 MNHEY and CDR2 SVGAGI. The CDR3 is CASSYSILARLTYGYTF. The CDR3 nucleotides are TGTGCCAGCAGTTACTCGATCTTGGCCAGGCTGACCTATGGCTACACCTTC.

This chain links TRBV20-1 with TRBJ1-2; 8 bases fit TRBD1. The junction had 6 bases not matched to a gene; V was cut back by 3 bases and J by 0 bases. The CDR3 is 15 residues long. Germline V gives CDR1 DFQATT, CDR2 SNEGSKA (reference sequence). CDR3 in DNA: TGCAGTGCTAGTCGCACAGGGGGAGCTAACTATGGCTACACCTTC. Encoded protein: CSASRTGGANYGYTF.

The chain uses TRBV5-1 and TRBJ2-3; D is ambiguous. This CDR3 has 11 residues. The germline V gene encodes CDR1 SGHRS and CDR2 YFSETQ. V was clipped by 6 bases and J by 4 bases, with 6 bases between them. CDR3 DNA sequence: TGCGCCAGCAAACTTGCAGATACGCAGTATTTT. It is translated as CASKLADTQYF.

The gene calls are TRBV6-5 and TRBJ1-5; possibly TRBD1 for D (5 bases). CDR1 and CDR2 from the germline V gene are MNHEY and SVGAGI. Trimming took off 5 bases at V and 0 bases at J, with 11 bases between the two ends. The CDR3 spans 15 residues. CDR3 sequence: CASSDRGNSNQPQHF. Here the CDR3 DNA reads TGTGCCAGCAGTGACAGAGGAAATAGCAATCAGCCCCAGCATTTT.

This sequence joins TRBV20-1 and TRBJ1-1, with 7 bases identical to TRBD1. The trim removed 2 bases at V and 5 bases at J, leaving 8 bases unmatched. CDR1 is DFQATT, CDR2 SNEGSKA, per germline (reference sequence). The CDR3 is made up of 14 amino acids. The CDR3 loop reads CSARIDREKTEAFF. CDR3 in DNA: TGCAGTGCTAGAATAGACAGGGAGAAAACTGAAGCTTTCTTT.

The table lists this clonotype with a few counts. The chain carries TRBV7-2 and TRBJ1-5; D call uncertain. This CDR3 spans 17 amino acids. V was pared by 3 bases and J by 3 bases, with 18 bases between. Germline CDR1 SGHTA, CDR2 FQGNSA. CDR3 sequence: CASSFESAKGLNQPQHF. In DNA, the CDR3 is TGTGCCAGCAGCTTCGAAAGCGCGAAAGGCCTCAATCAGCCCCAGCATTTT.

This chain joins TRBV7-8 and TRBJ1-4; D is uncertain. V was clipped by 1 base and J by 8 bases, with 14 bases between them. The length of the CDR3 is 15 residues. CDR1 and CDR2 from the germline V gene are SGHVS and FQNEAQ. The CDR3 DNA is TGTGCCAGCAGCTTAGGGACGGTCTTCGCGGAAAAACTGTTTTTT. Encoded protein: CASSLGTVFAEKLFF.

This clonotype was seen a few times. The CDR3: CASSPAGGQETQYF. The CDR3 nucleotides read TGTGCCAGCAGCCCCGCAGGGGGGCAAGAGACCCAGTACTTC. J is TRBJ2-5 and V is TRBV7-2; tentative D call: TRBD1 (7 bases). V was clipped by 5 bases and J by 2 bases, with 12 bases between them. The CDR3 spans 14 residues. Looked up from germline, CDR1 is SGHTA and CDR2 is FQGNSA.

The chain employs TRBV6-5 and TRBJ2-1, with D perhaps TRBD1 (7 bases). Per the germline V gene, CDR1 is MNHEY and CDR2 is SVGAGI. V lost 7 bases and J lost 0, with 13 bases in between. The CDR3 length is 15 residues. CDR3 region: CASKEGQSSYNEQFF. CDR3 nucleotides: TGTGCCAGCAAGGAGGGACAGAGCTCCTACAATGAGCAGTTCTTC.

CDR3 residues: CASSLRTGSETQYF. The CDR3 coding sequence is TGTGCCAGCAGCTTACGGACAGGGTCGGAGACCCAGTACTTC. This sequence joins TRBV11-1 and TRBJ2-5, with 8 bases fitting TRBD1. The CDR3 spans 14 residues. V trimming: 2 bases; J trimming: 5 bases; junction bases outside the gene matches: 4. CDR1 is SGHAT, CDR2 FQDESV, per germline (reference sequence).

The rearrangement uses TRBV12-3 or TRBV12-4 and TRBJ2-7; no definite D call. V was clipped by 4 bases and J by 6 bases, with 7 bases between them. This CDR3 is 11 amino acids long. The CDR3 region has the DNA TGTGCCAGCAGTTCACGGCGCGAGCAGTACTTC. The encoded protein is CASSSRREQYF.

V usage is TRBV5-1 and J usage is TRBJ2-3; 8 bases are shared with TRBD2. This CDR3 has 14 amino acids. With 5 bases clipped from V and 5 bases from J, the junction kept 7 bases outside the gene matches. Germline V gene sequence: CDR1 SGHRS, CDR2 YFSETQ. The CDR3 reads CASSVGRVRDTQYF. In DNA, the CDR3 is TGCGCCAGCAGTGTCGGGAGGGTTAGAGATACGCAGTATTTT.

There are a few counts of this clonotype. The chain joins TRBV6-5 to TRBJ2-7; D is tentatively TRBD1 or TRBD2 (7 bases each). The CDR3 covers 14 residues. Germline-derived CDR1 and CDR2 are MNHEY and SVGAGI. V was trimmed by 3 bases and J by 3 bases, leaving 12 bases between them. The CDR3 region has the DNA TGTGCCAGCAGTTATCAGGGGGGGGACTACGAGCAGTACTTC. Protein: CASSYQGGDYEQYF.

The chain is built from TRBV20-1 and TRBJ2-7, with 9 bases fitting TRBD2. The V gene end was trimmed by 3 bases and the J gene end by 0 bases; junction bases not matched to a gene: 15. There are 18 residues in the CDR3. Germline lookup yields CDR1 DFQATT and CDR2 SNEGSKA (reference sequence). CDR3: CSARGSGLATQYSYEQYF. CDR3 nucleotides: TGCAGTGCTAGGGGATCGGGACTAGCCACGCAATACTCCTACGAGCAGTACTTC.

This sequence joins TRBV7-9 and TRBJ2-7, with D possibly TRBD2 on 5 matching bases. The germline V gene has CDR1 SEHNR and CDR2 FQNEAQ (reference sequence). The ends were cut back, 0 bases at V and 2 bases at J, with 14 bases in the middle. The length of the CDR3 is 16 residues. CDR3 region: CASSLAESGRPYEQYF. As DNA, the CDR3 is TGTGCCAGCAGCTTAGCGGAGAGCGGCAGACCCTACGAGCAGTACTTC. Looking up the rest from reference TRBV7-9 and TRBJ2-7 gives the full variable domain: DTGVSQNPRHKITKRGQNVTFRCDPISEHNRLYWYRQTLGQGPEFLTYFQNEAQLEKSRLLSDRFSAERPKGSFSTLEIQRTEQGDSAMYLCASSLAESGRPYEQYFGPGTRLTVT.

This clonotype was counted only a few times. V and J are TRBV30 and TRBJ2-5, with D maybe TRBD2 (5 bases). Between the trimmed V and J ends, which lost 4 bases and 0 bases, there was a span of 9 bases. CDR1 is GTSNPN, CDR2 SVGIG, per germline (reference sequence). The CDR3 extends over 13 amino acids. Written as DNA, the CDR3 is TGTGCCTGGACGAGCGGACACCAAGAGACCCAGTACTTC. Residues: CAWTSGHQETQYF.

CDR3 nucleotides: TGTGCCTGGAGTCCGCAGGTCCTTATTGGCTACACCTTC. Residues: CAWSPQVLIGYTF. The chain joins TRBV30 to TRBJ1-2; D is ambiguous. The CDR3 runs to 13 residues. Trimming stripped 2 bases from V and 7 bases from J, with 14 bases between. In germline, CDR1 is GTSNPN, CDR2 SVGIG (reference sequence).

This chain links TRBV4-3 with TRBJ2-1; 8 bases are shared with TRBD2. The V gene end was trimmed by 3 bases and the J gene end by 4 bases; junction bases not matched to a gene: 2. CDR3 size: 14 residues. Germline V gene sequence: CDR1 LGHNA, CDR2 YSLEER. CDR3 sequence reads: CASSQGTRYNEQFF. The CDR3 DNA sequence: TGCGCCAGCAGCCAGGGGACTAGGTACAATGAGCAGTTCTTC.

Written as DNA, the CDR3 is TGTGCCAGCAGATTCGGGGCGGGGGGAAGAGAGACCCAGTACTTC. Translation gives CASRFGAGGRETQYF. The J gene is TRBJ2-7, the V gene TRBV12-3 or TRBV12-4; the match to TRBD2 covers 8 bases. The DNA end is a closer match to TRBJ2-5, so the J assignment may be wrong. The CDR3 is 15 residues long.

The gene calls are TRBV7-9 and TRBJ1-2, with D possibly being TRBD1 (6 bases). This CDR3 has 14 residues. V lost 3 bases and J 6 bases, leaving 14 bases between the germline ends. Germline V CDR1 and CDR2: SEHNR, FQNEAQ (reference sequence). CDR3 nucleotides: TGTGCCAGCAGCTTTTCAGGGGTGTTTGATGGCTACACCTTC. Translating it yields CASSFSGVFDGYTF. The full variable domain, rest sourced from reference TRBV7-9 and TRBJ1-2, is DTGVSQNPRHKITKRGQNVTFRCDPISEHNRLYWYRQTLGQGPEFLTYFQNEAQLEKSRLLSDRFSAERPKGSFSTLEIQRTEQGDSAMYLCASSFSGVFDGYTFGSGTRLTVV.

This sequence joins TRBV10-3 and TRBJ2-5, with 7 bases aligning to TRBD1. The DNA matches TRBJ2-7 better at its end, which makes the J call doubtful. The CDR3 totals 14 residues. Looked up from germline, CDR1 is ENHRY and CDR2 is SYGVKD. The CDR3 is CAISKGQASYEQYF. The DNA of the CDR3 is TGTGCCATCAGCAAAGGACAGGCTTCCTACGAGCAGTACTTC.

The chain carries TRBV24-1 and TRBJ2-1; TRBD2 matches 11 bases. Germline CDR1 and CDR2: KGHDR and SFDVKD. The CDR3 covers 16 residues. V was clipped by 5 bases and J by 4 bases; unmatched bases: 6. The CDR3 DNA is TGTGCCACCAGTGCCTGGGGGACTAGCGGTTACAATGAGCAGTTCTTC. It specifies CATSAWGTSGYNEQFF.

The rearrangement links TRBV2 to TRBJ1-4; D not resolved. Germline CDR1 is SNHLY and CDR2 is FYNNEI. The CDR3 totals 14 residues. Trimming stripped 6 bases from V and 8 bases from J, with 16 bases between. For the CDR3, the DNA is TGTGCCAGCAGCCGACATCCCGTTTGGGAAAAACTGTTTTTT. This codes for CASSRHPVWEKLFF.

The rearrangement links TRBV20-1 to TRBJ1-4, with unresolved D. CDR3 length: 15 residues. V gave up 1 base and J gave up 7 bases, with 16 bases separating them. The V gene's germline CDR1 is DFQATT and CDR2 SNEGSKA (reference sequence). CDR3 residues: CSARGRSNQAEKLFF. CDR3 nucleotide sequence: TGCAGTGCTAGAGGAAGATCAAATCAAGCTGAAAAACTGTTTTTT.

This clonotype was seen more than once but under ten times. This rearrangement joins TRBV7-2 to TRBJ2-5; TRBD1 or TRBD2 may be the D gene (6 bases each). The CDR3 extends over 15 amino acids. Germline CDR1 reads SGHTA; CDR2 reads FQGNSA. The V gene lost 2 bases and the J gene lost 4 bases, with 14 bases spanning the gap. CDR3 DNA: TGTGCCAGCAGCTTATTTGGAGGGGGGCGAGAGACCCAGTACTTC. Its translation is CASSLFGGGRETQYF.

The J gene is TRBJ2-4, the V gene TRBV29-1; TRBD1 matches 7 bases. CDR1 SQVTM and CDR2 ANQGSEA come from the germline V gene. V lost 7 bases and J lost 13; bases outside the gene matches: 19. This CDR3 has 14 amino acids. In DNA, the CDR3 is TGCAGCGGACGAGGGGGCCAGCGGTACAATGAGCAGTACTTC. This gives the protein CSGRGGQRYNEQYF.

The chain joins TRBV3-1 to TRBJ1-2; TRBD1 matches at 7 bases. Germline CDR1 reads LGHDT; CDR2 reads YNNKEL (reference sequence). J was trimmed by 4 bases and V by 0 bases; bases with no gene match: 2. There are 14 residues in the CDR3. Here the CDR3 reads CASSQDPGGYGYTF. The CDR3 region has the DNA TGTGCCAGCAGCCAAGATCCAGGGGGCTATGGCTACACCTTC.

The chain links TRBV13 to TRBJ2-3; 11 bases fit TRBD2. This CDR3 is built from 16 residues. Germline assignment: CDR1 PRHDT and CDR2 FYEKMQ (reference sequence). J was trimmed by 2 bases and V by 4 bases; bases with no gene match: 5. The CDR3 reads CASSYKTSGNTDTQYF. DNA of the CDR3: TGTGCCAGCAGCTATAAGACTAGCGGGAACACAGATACGCAGTATTTT.